These 2 T cell receptor beta chains were all obtained from the same sample, sequenced in a study of T cell changes during pregnancy in multiple sclerosis. Profiled with immunoSEQ multiplex PCR; TCRdb holds only in-frame clones, not every one. The table records around 68,000 clones, 91% of them present only once. The starting material was peripheral blood, obtained after pregnancy. The receptors originated from a female donor in good health, enrolled as a control in a pregnancy study.

The chain joins TRBV7-8 to TRBJ2-7; the D is unclear. Germline V gives CDR1 SGHVS, CDR2 FQNEAQ. Trimming removed 2 bases from V and 1 base from J, with 12 bases in between. The CDR3 runs 15 residues. The CDR3 is CASSLQPQVSYEQYF. In DNA, the CDR3 is TGTGCCAGCAGCTTACAGCCCCAGGTTTCCTACGAGCAGTACTTC.

Comments on this clone: An end of the junction does not agree with germline; a read error may underlie this. This chain uses TRBV7-2 with TRBJ2-1, with 9 bases lining up with TRBD2. Per the germline V gene, CDR1 is SGHTA and CDR2 is FQGNSA. There are 17 residues in the CDR3. CDR3 amino acids: CASSPIGAAGGPRARVF. The CDR3 nucleotides read TGTGCCAGCAGCCCCATTGGGGCGGCGGGGGGGCCTCGGGCAAGGGTCTTC.